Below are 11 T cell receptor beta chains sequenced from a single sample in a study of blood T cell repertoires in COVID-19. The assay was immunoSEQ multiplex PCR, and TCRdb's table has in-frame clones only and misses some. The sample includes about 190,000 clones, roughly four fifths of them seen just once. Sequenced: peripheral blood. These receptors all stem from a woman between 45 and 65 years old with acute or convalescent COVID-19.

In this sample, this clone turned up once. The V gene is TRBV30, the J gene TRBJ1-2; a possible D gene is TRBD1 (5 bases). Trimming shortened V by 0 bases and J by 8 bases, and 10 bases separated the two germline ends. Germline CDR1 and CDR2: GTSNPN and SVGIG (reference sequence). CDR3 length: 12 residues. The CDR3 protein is CAWSVQGGGYTF. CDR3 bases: TGTGCCTGGAGTGTGCAGGGAGGGGGCTACACCTTC.

The CDR3 nucleotides read TGTGCCAGTAGGACTCGGAGCGACGGCCCCCGGGACTATGTGGCAGGCACAGATACGCAGTATTTT. As protein: CASRTRSDGPRDYVAGTDTQYF. The chain joins TRBV19 to TRBJ2-3, with 7 bases lining up with TRBD2. Germline-derived CDR1 and CDR2 are LNHDA and SQIVND (reference sequence). The V segment lost 6 bases and the J segment 1 base; nucleotides outside the gene matches: 28. This CDR3 contains 22 residues.

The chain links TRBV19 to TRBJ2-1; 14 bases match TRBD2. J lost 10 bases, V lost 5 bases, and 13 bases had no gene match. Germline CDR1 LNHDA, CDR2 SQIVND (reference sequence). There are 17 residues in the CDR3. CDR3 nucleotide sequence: TGTGCCAGTAGTTCTCGACCGGGACTAGCGGGAGAGGGAGAGCAGTTCTTC. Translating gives CASSSRPGLAGEGEQFF.

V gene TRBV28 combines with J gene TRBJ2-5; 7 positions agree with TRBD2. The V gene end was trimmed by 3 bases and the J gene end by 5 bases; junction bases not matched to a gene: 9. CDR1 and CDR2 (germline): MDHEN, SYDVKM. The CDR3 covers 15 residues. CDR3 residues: CASSFRWGGSETQYF. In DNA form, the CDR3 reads TGTGCCAGCAGTTTCCGTTGGGGGGGGAGTGAGACCCAGTACTTC.

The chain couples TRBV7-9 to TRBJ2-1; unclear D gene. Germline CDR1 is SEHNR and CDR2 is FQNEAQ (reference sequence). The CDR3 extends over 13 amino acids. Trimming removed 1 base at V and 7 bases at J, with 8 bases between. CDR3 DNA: TGTGCCAGCAGCTTAGTTATTGTTAATGAGCAGTTCTTC. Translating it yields CASSLVIVNEQFF.

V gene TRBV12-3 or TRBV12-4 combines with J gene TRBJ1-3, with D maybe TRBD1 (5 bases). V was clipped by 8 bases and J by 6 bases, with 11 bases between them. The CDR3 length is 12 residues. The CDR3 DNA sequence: TGTGCCAGCCGGCGGGGGGAAAACACCATATATTTT. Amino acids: CASRRGENTIYF.

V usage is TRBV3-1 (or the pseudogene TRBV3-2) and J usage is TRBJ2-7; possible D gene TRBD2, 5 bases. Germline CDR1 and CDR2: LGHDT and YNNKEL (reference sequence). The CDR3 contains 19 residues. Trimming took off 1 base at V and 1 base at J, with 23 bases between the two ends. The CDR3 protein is CASSQAPPRLSIKSYEQYF. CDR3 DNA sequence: TGTGCCAGCAGCCAAGCCCCCCCCAGACTATCTATTAAATCCTACGAGCAGTACTTC.

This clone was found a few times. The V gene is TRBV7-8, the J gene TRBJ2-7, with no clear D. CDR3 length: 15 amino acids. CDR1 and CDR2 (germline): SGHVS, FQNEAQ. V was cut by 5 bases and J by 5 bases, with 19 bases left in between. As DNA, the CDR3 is TGTGCCAGCAGCGATGCCCACAACCCAGAAAACGAGCAGTACTTC. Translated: CASSDAHNPENEQYF.

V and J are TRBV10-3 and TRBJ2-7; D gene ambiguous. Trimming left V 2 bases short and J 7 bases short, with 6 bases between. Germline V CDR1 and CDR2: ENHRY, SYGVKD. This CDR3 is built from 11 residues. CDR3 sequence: CAISEQAEQYF. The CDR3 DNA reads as TGTGCCATCAGTGAGCAAGCGGAGCAGTACTTC.

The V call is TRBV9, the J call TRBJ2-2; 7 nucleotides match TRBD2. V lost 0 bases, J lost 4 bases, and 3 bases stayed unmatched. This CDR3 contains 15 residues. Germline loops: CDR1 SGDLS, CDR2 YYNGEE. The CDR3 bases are TGTGCCAGCAGCGTAGGACCGGGGGGCACCGGGGAGCTGTTTTTT. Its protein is CASSVGPGGTGELFF.

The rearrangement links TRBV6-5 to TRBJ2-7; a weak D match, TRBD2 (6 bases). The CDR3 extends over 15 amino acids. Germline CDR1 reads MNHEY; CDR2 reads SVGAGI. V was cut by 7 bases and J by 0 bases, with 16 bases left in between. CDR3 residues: CASTRGKGSSYEQYF. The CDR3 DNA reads TGTGCCAGCACCCGGGGGAAGGGCAGCTCCTACGAGCAGTACTTC.